Listed below are T cell receptor beta chains from one sample, sequenced in a study of Graves' ophthalmopathy and Graves' hyperthyroidism. TCRdb reprocessed the multiplex PCR reads with MiXCR, giving one entry per CDR3 protein. The sample yields some 350,000 distinct CDR3 sequences, approximately 17% seen once. Sequencing was carried out using peripheral blood. The receptors come from an adult woman with stable Graves' hyperthyroidism. The CDR3 runs from the conserved cysteine through the conserved F or W. D genes are given only for firm matches. Clone size is shown for a subset of rows, as once, few, many or a class of expanded clone.

clone_size	d_call	j_call	v_call	cdr3_nt	cdr3_aa
many	-	TRBJ2-5	TRBV6-1	TGTGCCAGCAGTGAAATAACGAGGGAGACCCAGTACTTC	CASSEITRETQYF
-	-	TRBJ1-1	TRBV5-1	TGCGCCAGCAGCTTCCGGGACCCTAGGACTGAAGCTTTCTTT	CASSFRDPRTEAFF
many	-	TRBJ1-5	TRBV6-2/TRBV6-3	TGTGCCACCACCCTTTCCCCCACGCCGAATCAGCCCCAGCATTTT	CATTLSPTPNQPQHF
many	-	TRBJ2-7	TRBV25-1	TGTGCCAGCAGTGAATATAAACACGGCTACGAGCAGTACTTC	CASSEYKHGYEQYF
many	-	TRBJ2-7	TRBV30	TGTGCCTGGACGAAGGAGGTATCCTACGAGCAGTACTTC	CAWTKEVSYEQYF
many	TRBD1	TRBJ2-7	TRBV28	TGTGCCAGCAGTAAAGCCGGACAGGGGGTAGTCGAGCAGTACTTC	CASSKAGQGVVEQYF
many	TRBD2	TRBJ2-7	TRBV6-5	TGTGCCAGCAGTTACTCGACTAGCGGGAGAAGTGAGCAGTACTTC	CASSYSTSGRSEQYF
many	-	TRBJ1-5	TRBV19	TGTGCCAGTAATCCAGGCGGGGATAGCAATCAGCCCCAGCATTTT	CASNPGGDSNQPQHF
-	-	TRBJ2-7	TRBV12-3/TRBV12-4	TGTGCCAGCAGTTTAGGGGACCCTCGCTATTACGAGCAGTACTTC	CASSLGDPRYYEQYF
many	-	TRBJ1-2	TRBV25-1	TGTGCCAGCAGTGAGTCGGCAGAGCTGGGAGGCTACACCTTC	CASSESAELGGYTF
few	-	TRBJ2-5	TRBV12-3/TRBV12-4	TGTGCCAGCAGTTTAACGGGACGGAACCATGAGACCCAGTACTTC	CASSLTGRNHETQYF
-	-	TRBJ2-5	TRBV6-1	TGTGCCAGCAGTCGAGCGGTGAAAGAGACCCAGTACTTC	CASSRAVKETQYF
-	-	TRBJ2-7	TRBV4-1	TGCGCCAGCAGCCAGGGGCAGATCAACTACGAGCAGTACTTC	CASSQGQINYEQYF
many	TRBD1	TRBJ1-3	TRBV6-1	TGTGCCAGCAGGATACAGGGGTCGGCTGGAAACACCATATATTTT	CASRIQGSAGNTIYF
many	-	TRBJ2-2	TRBV11-2	TGTGCCAGCTGCAAAGGAACAGGGACGAACACCGGGGAGCTGTTTTTT	CASCKGTGTNTGELFF
many	TRBD2	TRBJ2-5	TRBV12-3/TRBV12-4	TGTGCCAGCAAAAGGCTAGCGGGAGTGATTGGGGAGGCCCAGTACTTC	CASKRLAGVIGEAQYF
-	TRBD1	TRBJ1-4	TRBV11-1	TGTGCCAGCAGCCCCTTGACAGGGGGAAATGAAAAACTGTTTTTT	CASSPLTGGNEKLFF
many	-	TRBJ2-5	TRBV28	TGTGCCAGCAGTACAGACTCGACCAGGGAGACCCAGTACTTC	CASSTDSTRETQYF
many	-	TRBJ2-2	TRBV27	TGTGCCAGCAGTTTAGATTTGGGTCGAACCGTCGGGGAGCTGTTTTTT	CASSLDLGRTVGELFF
many	-	TRBJ2-7	TRBV4-3	TGCGCCAGCAGCCACAGGGTCGGGCCCGCCTACGAGCAGTACTTC	CASSHRVGPAYEQYF
many	TRBD1	TRBJ2-7	TRBV28	TGTGCCAGCTATGGGACAGGGGGTGGCTACGAGCAGTACTTC	CASYGTGGGYEQYF
many	-	TRBJ1-2	TRBV6-1	TGTGCCGGAATGGATCCTGGCAGCTATGGCTACACCTTC	CAGMDPGSYGYTF
many	-	TRBJ2-2	TRBV27	TGTGCCAGCAGTCCTCGGGCAGTGACCGGGGAGCTGTTTTTT	CASSPRAVTGELFF
-	-	TRBJ1-2	TRBV2	TGTGCCAGCAGATTCGAGGGGCAGAATGGCTACACCTTC	CASRFEGQNGYTF
many	TRBD1	TRBJ1-1	TRBV2	TGTGCCAGCAGTCACCGGGACAGGGTCACTGAAGCTTTCTTT	CASSHRDRVTEAFF
many	-	TRBJ2-7	TRBV4-1	TGCGCCAGCAGCCAAGATGTGAACTGGCCGGCGGACGAGCAGTACTTC	CASSQDVNWPADEQYF
many	-	TRBJ1-1	TRBV20-1	TGCAGTGCTAAGGGAGGGTCTGAAGCTTTCTTT	CSAKGGSEAFF
many	-	TRBJ1-1	TRBV28	TGTGCCAGCAGGCTCAGAGGGGGGGACACTGAAGCTTTCTTT	CASRLRGGDTEAFF
few	-	TRBJ2-7	TRBV27	TGTGCCAGCAGTTTCGGTAGGAGAACCCCCTACGAGCAGTACTTC	CASSFGRRTPYEQYF
many	TRBD2	TRBJ2-7	TRBV5-1	TGCGCCAGCAGCTTGCCGTGGGGGGGCTACGAGCAGTACTTC	CASSLPWGGYEQYF
-	-	TRBJ2-2	TRBV12-3/TRBV12-4	TGTGCCAGCAGTTTAGAGCTAGCCATGACCGGGGAGCTGTTTTTT	CASSLELAMTGELFF
many	-	TRBJ2-7	TRBV19	TGTGCCAGTAGTATTTACGCGGGCTACGAGCAGTACTTC	CASSIYAGYEQYF
many	-	TRBJ1-1	TRBV7-2	TGTGCCAGCAGCTCTACTGACAGGCGGGGAACTGAAGCTTTCTTT	CASSSTDRRGTEAFF
many	TRBD1	TRBJ1-5	TRBV27	TGTGCCAGCAGTTCAACGGACAGGATTGGCAATCAGCCCCAGCATTTT	CASSSTDRIGNQPQHF
-	-	TRBJ2-7	TRBV19	TGTGCCAGTAGCTCCGTTGAGGGCTCCTACGAGCAGTACTTC	CASSSVEGSYEQYF
-	-	TRBJ2-2	TRBV25-1	TGTGCCAGCAGTTTCTTTGGTGACGGGGAGCTGTTTTTT	CASSFFGDGELFF
many	TRBD1	TRBJ1-5	TRBV25-1	TGTGCCAGCAGCACAACAGGGGCCAATCAGCCCCAGCATTTT	CASSTTGANQPQHF
many	TRBD1	TRBJ2-5	TRBV5-8	TGTGCCAGCAGCTTGGGGGACAGGGGCAGCGAGACCCAGTACTTC	CASSLGDRGSETQYF
many	-	TRBJ2-7	TRBV27	TGTGCCAGCAGTCGTCGGGCGTACAGTTCCTACGAGCAGTACTTC	CASSRRAYSSYEQYF
many	TRBD2	TRBJ2-7	TRBV6-1	TGTGCCAGCAGCTTCGCTAGCGGAAGCTCCTACGAGCAGTACTTC	CASSFASGSSYEQYF
few	-	TRBJ2-4	TRBV12-3/TRBV12-4	TGTGCCAGCAGTTCTTGGGCAGGTCTCCGCCAGTACTTC	CASSSWAGLRQYF
many	-	TRBJ2-5	TRBV20-1	TGCAGTGCCGTCTTTCTCGGACAGTCTTTGGAGACCCAGTACTTC	CSAVFLGQSLETQYF
many	TRBD1	TRBJ2-7	TRBV20-1	TGCAGTGCCCCGACAGGGACCTCCTACGAGCAGTACTTC	CSAPTGTSYEQYF
many	TRBD2	TRBJ2-5	TRBV5-4	TGTGCCAGCAGCTTAGGCCTAGCGGGAGGACCGTACCAAGAGACCCAGTACTTC	CASSLGLAGGPYQETQYF
many	TRBD1	TRBJ1-2	TRBV12-3/TRBV12-4	TGTGCCAGCAGCCAGGGGGGGGGCTACACCTTC	CASSQGGGYTF
many	-	TRBJ2-2	TRBV10-3	TGTGCCATCAGTGGTGGATGGGGGAACACCGGGGAGCTGTTTTTT	CAISGGWGNTGELFF
many	-	TRBJ2-6	TRBV30	TGTGCCTGGAGTGTATCGGGGGCCAACGTCCTGACTTTC	CAWSVSGANVLTF
once	-	TRBJ1-5	TRBV11-1	TGTGCCAGCAGCCCGGGACACTATAGCAATCAGCCCCAGCATTTT	CASSPGHYSNQPQHF
-	-	TRBJ2-7	TRBV7-2	TGTGCCAGCAGCTCAGCCCCCGTCGACGAGCAGTACTTC	CASSSAPVDEQYF
-	-	TRBJ2-2	TRBV19	TGTGCCAGTAGTATCACTAATCCGGGATGGAGTAACACCGGGGAGCTGTTTTTT	CASSITNPGWSNTGELFF